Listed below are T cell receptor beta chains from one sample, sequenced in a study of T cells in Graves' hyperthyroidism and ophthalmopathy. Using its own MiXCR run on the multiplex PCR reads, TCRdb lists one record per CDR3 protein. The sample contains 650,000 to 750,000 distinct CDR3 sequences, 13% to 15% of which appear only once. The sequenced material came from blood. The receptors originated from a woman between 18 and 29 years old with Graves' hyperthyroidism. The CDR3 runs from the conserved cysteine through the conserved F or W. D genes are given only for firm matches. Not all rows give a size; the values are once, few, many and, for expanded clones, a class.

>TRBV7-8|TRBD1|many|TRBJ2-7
CASSARAGGYSYEQYF
TGTGCCAGCAGCGCGAGGGCAGGGGGATACTCCTACGAGCAGTACTTC
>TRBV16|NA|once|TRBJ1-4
CASSQYEKSNEKLFF
TGTGCCAGCAGCCAATACGAAAAATCTAATGAAAAACTGTTTTTT
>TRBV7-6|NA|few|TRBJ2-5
CASSGGTGVVETQYF
TGTGCCAGCAGCGGGGGGACGGGAGTCGTGGAGACCCAGTACTTC
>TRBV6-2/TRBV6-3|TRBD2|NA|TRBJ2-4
CASSYGTRGTSGRIGIQYF
TGTGCCAGCAGTTACGGGACCCGGGGGACTAGCGGGCGTATCGGGATTCAGTACTTC
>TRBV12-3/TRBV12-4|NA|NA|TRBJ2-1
CASSESATYNEQFF
TGTGCCAGCAGTGAAAGTGCAACCTACAATGAGCAGTTCTTC
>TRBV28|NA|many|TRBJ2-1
CASSDTSFYNEQFF
TGTGCCAGCAGTGACACTAGTTTCTACAATGAGCAGTTCTTC
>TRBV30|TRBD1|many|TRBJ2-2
CAWSEQGVGELFF
TGTGCCTGGAGTGAACAGGGGGTGGGGGAGCTGTTTTTT
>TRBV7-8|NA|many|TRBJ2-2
CASSSRTYGTGLAGELFF
TGTGCCAGCAGCTCACGGACCTATGGGACTGGCCTCGCCGGGGAGCTGTTTTTT
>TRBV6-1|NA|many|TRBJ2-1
CASSNPGLRNNEQFF
TGTGCCAGCTCGAACCCCGGGTTACGCAACAATGAGCAGTTCTTC
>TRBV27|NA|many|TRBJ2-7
CASSFSAGTEQYF
TGTGCCAGCAGTTTTTCCGCAGGGACCGAGCAGTACTTC
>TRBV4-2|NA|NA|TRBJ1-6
CASSGGEGSSPLHF
TGTGCCAGCAGTGGCGGAGAGGGTAGTTCACCCCTCCACTTT
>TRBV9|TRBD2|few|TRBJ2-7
CASSALGASGHYEQYF
TGTGCCAGCAGCGCACTAGGAGCTAGCGGACACTACGAGCAGTACTTC
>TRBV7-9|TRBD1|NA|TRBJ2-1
CASSNRDRGLYNEQFF
TGTGCCAGCAGCAACCGGGACAGGGGTCTATACAATGAGCAGTTCTTC
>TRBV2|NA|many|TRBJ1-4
CASSELQGGNEKLFF
TGTGCCAGCAGTGAACTGCAGGGAGGCAATGAAAAACTGTTTTTT
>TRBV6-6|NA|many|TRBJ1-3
CASSYRAGIFGNTIYF
TGTGCCAGCAGTTACCGCGCGGGGATATTTGGAAACACCATATATTTT
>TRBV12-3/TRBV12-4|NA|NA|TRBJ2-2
CASSPSGGIPGAGELFF
TGTGCCAGCAGTCCTAGCGGAGGTATTCCAGGGGCCGGGGAGCTGTTTTTT
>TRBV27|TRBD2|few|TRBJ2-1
CASSLMGSGRAAVINEQFF
TGTGCCAGCAGTTTAATGGGTAGCGGGAGGGCCGCGGTTATCAATGAGCAGTTCTTC
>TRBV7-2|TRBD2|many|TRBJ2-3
CASSKRMGLAGVVDTQYF
TGTGCCAGCAGCAAGAGAATGGGACTAGCGGGAGTAGTGGATACGCAGTATTTT
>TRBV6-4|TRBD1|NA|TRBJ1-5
CASSDPGTGHNQPQHF
TGTGCCAGCAGTGACCCGGGGACAGGGCACAATCAGCCCCAGCATTTT
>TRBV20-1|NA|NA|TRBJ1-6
CSASVRGPPTYNSPLHF
TGCAGTGCTAGCGTCCGGGGCCCCCCCACGTATAATTCACCCCTCCACTTT
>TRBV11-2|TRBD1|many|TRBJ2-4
CASSPAYRGQGKNLAKNIQYF
TGTGCCAGCAGCCCCGCCTATAGGGGACAGGGCAAAAACCTAGCCAAAAACATTCAGTACTTC
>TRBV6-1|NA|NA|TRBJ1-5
CASILNRAFLSNQPQHF
TGTGCCAGCATTCTAAACCGGGCCTTCTTAAGCAATCAGCCCCAGCATTTT
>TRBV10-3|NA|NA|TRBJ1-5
CAISQTGNQPQHF
TGTGCCATCAGTCAGACGGGAAATCAGCCCCAGCATTTT
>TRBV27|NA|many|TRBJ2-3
CASSSQGTPTDTQYF
TGTGCCAGCAGTTCTCAGGGTACACCCACAGATACGCAGTATTTT
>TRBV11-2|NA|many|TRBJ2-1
CASSLVSAYNEQFF
TGTGCCAGCAGCTTAGTTTCGGCCTACAATGAGCAGTTCTTC
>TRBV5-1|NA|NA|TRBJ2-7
CASSLKNEGGSYEQYF
TGCGCCAGCAGCTTGAAGAATGAGGGAGGTAGTTACGAGCAGTACTTC
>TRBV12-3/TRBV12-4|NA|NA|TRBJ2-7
CASSFGVGGQYF
TGTGCCAGCAGTTTCGGAGTCGGGGGGCAGTACTTC
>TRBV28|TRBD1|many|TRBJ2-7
CASRLGSGTGNAEQYF
TGTGCCAGCAGATTAGGATCCGGGACAGGGAACGCCGAGCAGTACTTC
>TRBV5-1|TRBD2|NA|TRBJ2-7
CASSLTTQRESYEQYF
TGCGCCAGCAGCTTAACCACACAGCGGGAGAGCTACGAGCAGTACTTC
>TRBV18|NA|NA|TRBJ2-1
CASSPAAVSSYNEQFF
TGTGCCAGCTCACCGGCCGCGGTTAGCTCCTACAATGAGCAGTTCTTC
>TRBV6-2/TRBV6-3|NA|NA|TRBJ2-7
CASNRQALLSYEQYF
TGTGCCAGCAACCGACAGGCGCTCCTTTCCTACGAGCAGTACTTC
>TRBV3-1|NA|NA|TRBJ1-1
CASSQLEAAEAFF
TGTGCCAGCAGCCAACTTGAAGCGGCTGAAGCTTTCTTT
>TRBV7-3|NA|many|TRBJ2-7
CASSLTGVGSGGAYEQYF
TGTGCCAGCAGCTTAACGGGGGTGGGGTCTGGCGGAGCCTACGAGCAGTACTTC
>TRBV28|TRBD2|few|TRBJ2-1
CASRPGLAGGNYNEQFF
TGTGCCAGCAGACCTGGACTAGCGGGAGGCAATTACAATGAGCAGTTCTTC
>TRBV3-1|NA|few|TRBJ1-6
CASSQESFRGLDSPLHF
TGTGCCAGCAGCCAAGAAAGCTTCCGGGGATTGGACTCACCCCTCCACTTT
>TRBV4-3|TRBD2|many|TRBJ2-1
CASSQLRDYPYNEQFF
TGCGCCAGCAGCCAACTCCGGGACTATCCCTACAATGAGCAGTTCTTC
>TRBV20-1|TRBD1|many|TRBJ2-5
CSARETGQAQYF
TGCAGTGCTAGAGAGACAGGGCAGGCCCAGTACTTC
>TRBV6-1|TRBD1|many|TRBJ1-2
CASSIIVGGTGDPYGYTF
TGTGCCAGCAGTATAATCGTTGGGGGGACAGGAGACCCCTATGGCTACACCTTC
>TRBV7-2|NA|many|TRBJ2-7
CASSFGRNYEQYF
TGTGCCAGCAGCTTTGGTAGAAACTACGAGCAGTACTTC
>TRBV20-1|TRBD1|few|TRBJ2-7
CSARGDSSYEQYF
TGCAGTGCTAGGGGGGACAGCTCCTACGAGCAGTACTTC
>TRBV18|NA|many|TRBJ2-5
CASSLVLDNQETQYF
TGTGCCAGCTCACTCGTCTTGGACAACCAAGAGACCCAGTACTTC
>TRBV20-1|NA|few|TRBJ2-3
CSAGKDSHTQYF
TGCAGTGCTGGAAAGGACTCACATACGCAGTATTTT
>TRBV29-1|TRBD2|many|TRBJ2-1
CSVSGSPSYNEQFF
TGCAGCGTTAGCGGGAGTCCCTCATACAATGAGCAGTTCTTC
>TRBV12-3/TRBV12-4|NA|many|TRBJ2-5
CASQTGFRIQETQYF
TGTGCCAGTCAAACAGGGTTCCGTATACAAGAGACCCAGTACTTC
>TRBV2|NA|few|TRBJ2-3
CASTERDLPTDTQYF
TGTGCCAGCACCGAAAGGGACTTACCCACAGATACGCAGTATTTT
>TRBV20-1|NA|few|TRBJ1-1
CSAVTGNTEAFF
TGCAGTGCTGTCACAGGGAACACTGAAGCTTTCTTT
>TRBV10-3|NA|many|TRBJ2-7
CAIARGPYEQYF
TGTGCCATCGCGAGGGGCCCCTACGAGCAGTACTTC
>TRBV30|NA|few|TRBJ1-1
CAWQGLAMNTEAFF
TGTGCCTGGCAGGGCCTTGCTATGAACACTGAAGCTTTCTTT
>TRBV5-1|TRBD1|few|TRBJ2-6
CASSPPVTRGLGANVLTF
TGCGCCAGCAGCCCCCCGGTGACAAGGGGGCTAGGGGCCAACGTCCTGACTTTC
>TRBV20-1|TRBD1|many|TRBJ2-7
CSAAITTGVTYEQYF
TGCAGTGCTGCAATCACGACAGGGGTCACCTACGAGCAGTACTTC
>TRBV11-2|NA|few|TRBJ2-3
CASSPLWGAVSTDTQYF
TGTGCCAGCAGCCCCCTCTGGGGAGCGGTAAGCACAGATACGCAGTATTTT
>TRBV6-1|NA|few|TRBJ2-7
CASSPTIYEQYF
TGTGCCAGCAGCCCCACCATCTACGAGCAGTACTTC
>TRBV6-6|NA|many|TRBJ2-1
CASSYAKGRVNEQFF
TGTGCCAGCAGTTACGCCAAGGGGCGGGTGAATGAGCAGTTCTTC
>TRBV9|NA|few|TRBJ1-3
CASSVEGNYGNTIYF
TGTGCCAGCAGCGTAGAGGGGAATTATGGAAACACCATATATTTT
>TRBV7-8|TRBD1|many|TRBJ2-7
CASSSYRGGYEQYF
TGTGCCAGCAGCTCATACAGGGGTGGCTACGAGCAGTACTTC